Listed here are 22 T cell receptor beta chains from one sample, sequenced in a study of beta chain features in type 1 diabetes. Study-level points and caveats: For Type 1 diabetes patients, all four CD4+ subsets carried TCRB CDR3s that were moderately but significantly shorter.

No antigens are known for them. The study reverse transcribed the entire isolated RNA, so it sequenced expressed TCRB transcripts. Only in-frame clones appear in the TCRdb table, and some are missing; sequencing was by immunoSEQ multiplex PCR. The sample includes over 600,000 clones, roughly an eighth of them seen just once. Sequenced material: naive CD4+ T cells from blood. The receptor source for this set is a man aged 25 to 40 with type 1 diabetes.

J is TRBJ1-1 and V is TRBV11-3; 8 nucleotides align to TRBD1. CDR3 length equals 15 residues. In germline, CDR1 is SGHNT, CDR2 YENEEA. The junction had 9 bases not matched to a gene; V was cut back by 7 bases and J by 2 bases. The DNA for the CDR3 is TGTGCCAGCACATCAGGACAGGGCGAAAACACTGAAGCTTTCTTT. Translating gives CASTSGQGENTEAFF.

This clone was observed a handful of times. V and J are TRBV7-2 and TRBJ2-7; D is uncertain. Germline-derived CDR1 and CDR2 are SGHTA and FQGNSA. The ends were cut back, 4 bases at V and 4 bases at J, with 11 bases in the middle. The CDR3 runs to 13 residues. DNA for the CDR3: TGTGCCAGCAGCTCCCCTGAGGTGTACGAGCAGTACTTC. This codes for CASSSPEVYEQYF.

To note about this clone: At the DNA level, this CDR3 is encoded by other sequences in the same sample as well. As DNA, the CDR3 is TGTGCCAGCAGCGTAGACAGGGGGGGCACTGAAGCTTTCTTT. Amino acid sequence: CASSVDRGGTEAFF. The gene calls are TRBV9 and TRBJ1-1, with 8 nucleotides matching TRBD1. The CDR3 is 14 amino acids. Unmatched junction bases numbered 2, after V lost 0 bases and J lost 4 bases. Germline loops: CDR1 SGDLS, CDR2 YYNGEE.

The rearrangement links TRBV5-6 to TRBJ1-6, with 8 bases lining up with TRBD1. Germline V gives CDR1 SGHDT, CDR2 YYEEEE. With 4 bases clipped from V and 7 bases from J, the junction kept 10 bases outside the gene matches. This CDR3 is 16 amino acids long. DNA for the CDR3: TGTGCCAGCAGCCGACTAGGACAGGGCGAAAATTCACCCCTCCACTTT. Its protein product is CASSRLGQGENSPLHF.

This clone showed up just a few times. V gene TRBV29-1 combines with J gene TRBJ2-7, with D unclear. The V and J ends lost 1 base and 5 bases respectively, with 6 bases between them. The V gene's germline CDR1 is SQVTM and CDR2 ANQGSEA. This CDR3 comprises 11 residues. The CDR3, as DNA: TGCAGCGTTGAAGGCCATAACGAGCAGTACTTC. Its protein is CSVEGHNEQYF.

The chain employs TRBV9 and TRBJ2-5; D call uncertain. In germline, CDR1 is SGDLS, CDR2 YYNGEE. This CDR3 comprises 14 residues. V gave up 4 bases and J gave up 2 bases, with 12 bases separating them. The CDR3 protein is CASSPQVGQETQYF. The CDR3 nucleotides read TGTGCCAGCAGCCCCCAAGTTGGTCAAGAGACCCAGTACTTC.

The chain has TRBV7-2 and TRBJ2-3; D is unresolved. The CDR3 is 13 amino acids. The V gene lost 1 base and the J gene lost 2 bases, with 4 bases spanning the gap. Germline CDR1 SGHTA, CDR2 FQGNSA. For the CDR3, the DNA is TGTGCCAGCAGCTTAGGTATCACAGATACGCAGTATTTT. Protein: CASSLGITDTQYF.

The rearrangement links TRBV6-5 to TRBJ2-1; TRBD2 matches at 8 bases. Losses at the gene ends were 2 bases for V and 12 bases for J; bases not matched to a gene: 15. The CDR3 runs to 16 residues. Looked up from germline, CDR1 is MNHEY and CDR2 is SVGAGI. The CDR3 region has the DNA TGTGCCAGCAGTTACCAACCGGGACTAGGATTCCAGGGGCAGTTCTTC. Translation gives CASSYQPGLGFQGQFF.

J is TRBJ1-1 and V is TRBV10-3; 7 bases map to TRBD1. V trimming: 7 bases; J trimming: 1 base; junction bases outside the gene matches: 3. CDR1 and CDR2 from the germline V gene are ENHRY and SYGVKD. The CDR3 is 13 residues long. CDR3 nucleotide sequence: TGTGCCATCACCCGGGACAGGAACACTGAAGCTTTCTTT. Its translation is CAITRDRNTEAFF.

As DNA, the CDR3 is TGTGCCAGCAGCCTCGGGGGGACTAACACCGGGGAGCTGTTTTTT. The encoded protein is CASSLGGTNTGELFF. The chain couples TRBV9 to TRBJ2-2; TRBD2 agrees at 7 bases. Germline lookup yields CDR1 SGDLS and CDR2 YYNGEE. J was trimmed by 2 bases and V by 4 bases; bases with no gene match: 5. The CDR3 length is 15 residues.

This chain joins TRBV5-4 and TRBJ2-3; TRBD1 matches 10 bases. Germline V gene lookup returns CDR1 SGHNT and CDR2 YYREEE (reference sequence). With V trimmed by 0 bases and J by 3 bases, 7 bases remained unmatched. This CDR3 has 17 amino acids. The CDR3 nucleotides read TGTGCCAGCAGCTTGGCCGGGACAGGGGATGGGACAGATACGCAGTATTTT. Amino acid sequence: CASSLAGTGDGTDTQYF.

This rearrangement joins TRBV6-5 to TRBJ2-5, with 8 bases matching TRBD2. Germline lookup yields CDR1 MNHEY and CDR2 SVGAGI. The CDR3 is 14 amino acids. Trimming cost V 4 bases and J 3 bases; bases outside gene matches: 4. The CDR3, as DNA: TGTGCCAGCAGTTTCCCCGGGAGGGAAGAGACCCAGTACTTC. Translated, it gives CASSFPGREETQYF.

J is TRBJ1-2 and V is TRBV6-1; D uncertain. Trimming removed 1 base at V and 4 bases at J, with 10 bases between. CDR1 and CDR2 (germline): MNHNS, SASEGT. This CDR3 is 14 amino acids long. This chain's CDR3 is CASSEDVSFYGYTF. Written as DNA, the CDR3 is TGTGCCAGCAGTGAAGATGTCAGCTTCTATGGCTACACCTTC.

The CDR3 sequence is CAWSVREAHEQYF. DNA for the CDR3: TGTGCCTGGAGTGTAAGGGAGGCCCACGAGCAGTACTTC. The gene calls are TRBV30 and TRBJ2-7; the D gene is possibly TRBD2 (6 bases). Trimming cost V 0 bases and J 5 bases, with 11 bases left between them. The length of the CDR3 is 13 residues. The germline CDR1 and CDR2 sequences are GTSNPN and SVGIG (reference sequence). Combining the CDR3 with reference TRBV30 and TRBJ2-7 gives the whole variable domain SQTIHQWPATLVQPVGSPLSLECTVEGTSNPNLYWYRQAAGRGLQLLFYSVGIGQISSEVPQNLSASRPQDRQFILSSKKLLLSDSGFYLCAWSVREAHEQYFGPGTRLTVT.

This rearrangement joins TRBV12-5 to TRBJ2-2, with 13 bases identical to TRBD2. Germline CDR1 is LGHNT and CDR2 is FRNRAP. V trimming: 4 bases; J trimming: 5 bases; junction bases outside the gene matches: 7. The CDR3 has 17 amino acids. CDR3 nucleotides: TGTGCTAGTGGTTCCGCCGGGACTAGCGGGACTACCGGGGAGCTGTTTTTT. Its translation is CASGSAGTSGTTGELFF. Full variable domain (outside the CDR3, taken from reference TRBV12-5 and TRBJ2-2): DARVTQTPRHKVTEMGQEVTMRCQPILGHNTVFWYRQTMMQGLELLAYFRNRAPLDDSGMPKDRFSAEMPDATLATLKIQPSEPRDSAVYFCASGSAGTSGTTGELFFGEGSRLTVL.

Comments on this clone: Other DNA sequences from this sample encode an identical CDR3 as well. The V gene is TRBV18, the J gene TRBJ1-1, with no clear D. The CDR3 consists of 12 residues. V was pared by 2 bases and J by 6 bases, with 7 bases between. Per germline, CDR1 KGHSH and CDR2 LQKENI. Written as DNA, the CDR3 is TGTGCCAGCTCACCAGGGAGGGCTGAAGCTTTCTTT. It encodes CASSPGRAEAFF.

This chain links TRBV30 with TRBJ1-2; D gene unclear. Trimming removed 0 bases at V and 4 bases at J, with 15 bases between. Germline assignment: CDR1 GTSNPN and CDR2 SVGIG (reference sequence). The CDR3 runs to 15 residues. In DNA form, the CDR3 reads TGTGCCTGGAGTGTATTGGGGATTCCTATCTATGGCTACACCTTC. Residues: CAWSVLGIPIYGYTF.

This clone was counted only a few times. The rearrangement joins TRBV9 to TRBJ2-4; TRBD2 is a possible D gene (6 bases). The CDR3 runs to 15 residues. Germline lookup yields CDR1 SGDLS and CDR2 YYNGEE. V was trimmed by 4 bases and J by 0 bases, leaving 11 bases between them. The CDR3 region has the DNA TGTGCCAGCAGCCCTCGGGAGCTAGCCAAAAACATTCAGTACTTC. Encoded protein: CASSPRELAKNIQYF.

Regarding this clone: The sample carries other DNA sequences with the same CDR3. The DNA of the CDR3 is TGTGCCTGGAGCACAGGGGGCTACGAGCAGTACTTC. Translating it yields CAWSTGGYEQYF. The rearrangement links TRBV30 to TRBJ2-7; TRBD1 matches 8 bases. Trimming cost V 3 bases and J 3 bases; bases outside gene matches: 1. The CDR3 covers 12 residues. Germline V lookup: CDR1 GTSNPN, CDR2 SVGIG (reference sequence). Using reference TRBV30 and TRBJ2-7 for the parts outside the CDR3, the full variable domain is SQTIHQWPATLVQPVGSPLSLECTVEGTSNPNLYWYRQAAGRGLQLLFYSVGIGQISSEVPQNLSASRPQDRQFILSSKKLLLSDSGFYLCAWSTGGYEQYFGPGTRLTVT.

This clone was found a few times. The V gene is TRBV7-2, the J gene TRBJ1-2, with TRBD1 matching 7 bases. The V and J ends lost 4 bases and 8 bases, in that order; junction bases with no gene match: 4. Germline V gene sequence: CDR1 SGHTA, CDR2 FQGNSA. This CDR3 is 12 amino acids long. CDR3 DNA sequence: TGTGCCAGCAGCTACAGGGGAGGAGGCTACACCTTC. This translates into CASSYRGGGYTF.

This clone was observed a handful of times. V usage is TRBV7-2 and J usage is TRBJ2-3, with D possibly TRBD2 on 6 matching bases. Germline CDR1 is SGHTA and CDR2 is FQGNSA. This CDR3 region has 15 residues. V was cut by 3 bases and J by 2 bases, with 12 bases left in between. CDR3 in amino acids: CASSFGGVLTDTQYF. Written as DNA, the CDR3 is TGTGCCAGCAGCTTCGGCGGGGTGCTCACAGATACGCAGTATTTT.

In this sample, this clone turned up a few times. The gene calls are TRBV7-3 and TRBJ2-6; D may be TRBD2 (6 bases). CDR1 and CDR2 from the germline V gene are SGHTA and FQGTGA. With 0 bases removed from V and 4 bases from J, the gap between germline ends came to 16 bases. The CDR3 is made up of 18 amino acids. The CDR3 sequence is CASSLTPVGTVGANVLTF. In DNA, the CDR3 is TGTGCCAGCAGCTTAACGCCCGTGGGGACTGTCGGGGCCAACGTCCTGACTTTC.